Listed below are T cell receptor beta chains from one sample, sequenced in a study of cytomegalovirus exposure and HLA in healthy donors. Sequenced by immunoSEQ multiplex PCR; TCRdb stores in-frame clones only, minus some. The top ten hold just under 3% of the sample, which has about 110,000 clones, 79% seen once. Sequences were obtained from PBMCs. The receptors originated from a young woman in good health and CMV-seropositive. Each CDR3 is given with its conserved first and last residue. Each record gives: V gene, D gene, J gene, clone size, CDR3 DNA, CDR3 protein. A D gene is named only where the DNA matches it firmly. Size is stated for part of the rows, as once, few or many counts, or as a class when the clone is expanded.

TRBV5-8	-	TRBJ1-4	-	TGTGCCAGCAGCTTATCTCTGCGGTCTGGTCGCGGTGAAAAACTGTTTTTT	CASSLSLRSGRGEKLFF
TRBV27	-	TRBJ1-5	once	TGTGCCAGCAGTTTTATCGGGGGATGGGGCAATCAGCCCCAGCATTTT	CASSFIGGWGNQPQHF
TRBV6-6	-	TRBJ1-1	-	TGTGCCAGCAGTGGCCGGGTTTTGAACACTGAAGCTTTCTTT	CASSGRVLNTEAFF
TRBV7-9	TRBD1	TRBJ1-2	-	TGTGCCTTTGGAGGAGGGGGCTACCTCTATGGCTACACCTTC	CAFGGGGYLYGYTF
TRBV7-3	-	TRBJ2-5	-	TGTGCCAGCAGCTTACGGGGGAGGGGGGTCCAAGAGACCCAGTACTTC	CASSLRGRGVQETQYF
TRBV19	-	TRBJ2-7	once	TGTGCCAGTAGTATAGATCGGCAGGGTTTGGAGCAGTACTTC	CASSIDRQGLEQYF
TRBV7-9	TRBD2	TRBJ2-3	once	TGTGCCAGCAGCTTAGAAAGTAGCGGGAGCACAGATACGCAGTATTTT	CASSLESSGSTDTQYF
TRBV6-1	TRBD1	TRBJ1-2	-	TGTGCCAGCAGGATGACAGGGCGAGACTATGGCTACACCTTC	CASRMTGRDYGYTF
TRBV6-5	TRBD2	TRBJ2-1	-	TGTGCCAGCAGTACCACTAGCGGGGATTACAATGAGCAGTTCTTC	CASSTTSGDYNEQFF
TRBV5-1	TRBD2	TRBJ2-1	-	TGCGCCAGCAGCTTGCGTACTAGCGGGAGTAATGAGCAGTTCTTC	CASSLRTSGSNEQFF
TRBV2	-	TRBJ2-4	-	TGTGCCAGCGGTCCAGAAGGGGTACGCATTCAGTACTTC	CASGPEGVRIQYF
TRBV6-5	TRBD1	TRBJ1-5	-	TGTGCCAGCAGCACGGAACAGGGGCGCAATCAGCCCCAGCATTTT	CASSTEQGRNQPQHF
TRBV27	TRBD1	TRBJ1-1	once	TGTGCCAGCAGTTTATCGTGGTGGACAGGGGAGATTGAAGCTTTCTTT	CASSLSWWTGEIEAFF
TRBV11-1	TRBD2	TRBJ2-1	few	TGTGCCACTAGCAAACGAGGGGCTAGCGGGAGTAGGAATGAGCAGTTCTTC	CATSKRGASGSRNEQFF
TRBV6-5	-	TRBJ1-1	-	TGTGCCAGCAGCCAAGGAGAGAACACTGAAGCTTTCTTT	CASSQGENTEAFF
TRBV28	-	TRBJ1-2	-	TGTGCCAGCAGTTTAAGGGGCCAGGCCCTCGGCTACACCTTC	CASSLRGQALGYTF
TRBV12-5	-	TRBJ2-5	-	TGTGATAGTGGTTTGGTCACCACTAATGAGCGGCAAGAGACCCAGTACTTC	CDSGLVTTNERQETQYF
TRBV7-8	TRBD1	TRBJ1-2	-	TGTGCCAGCAGCTTAGAAGCAGGGGGTAACTATGGCTACACCTTC	CASSLEAGGNYGYTF
TRBV19	-	TRBJ1-1	once	TGTGCCAGTAGTATACGTAGGGGGAACACTGAAGCTTTCTTT	CASSIRRGNTEAFF
TRBV6-6	-	TRBJ1-1	-	TGTGCCAGCACCAACGGGCGGGGCACTGAAGCTTTCTTT	CASTNGRGTEAFF
TRBV28	TRBD1	TRBJ2-7	-	TGTGCCAGCAGTTTCCGGGGACAGGGGGTCGAGCAGTACTTC	CASSFRGQGVEQYF
TRBV5-1	TRBD1	TRBJ2-5	-	TGCGCCAGCAGCTTGGGGGACAGGGCGCAGACCCAGTACTTC	CASSLGDRAQTQYF
TRBV15	-	TRBJ2-5	once	TGTGCCACCAGCAGAGCCAGTTTTGAAGAGACCCAGTACTTC	CATSRASFEETQYF
TRBV15	-	TRBJ2-4	-	TGTGCCACCAGCAGAGGAACAGGGCCCGGGAGGCGCTTCGACTTC	CATSRGTGPGRRFDF
TRBV5-1	-	TRBJ1-1	few	TGCGCCAGCAGCTTGGTCCGGACAGCGGAGCCTACTATGAACACTGAAGCTTTCTTT	CASSLVRTAEPTMNTEAFF
TRBV5-1	-	TRBJ1-5	-	TGCGCCAGCAGCTTGGAACAGAATCAGCCCCAGCATTTT	CASSLEQNQPQHF
TRBV6-5	-	TRBJ1-5	-	TGTGCCAGCAGTTACGTACAGGGCCACCAGCCCCAGCATTTT	CASSYVQGHQPQHF
TRBV6-5	-	TRBJ1-4	-	TGTGCCAGCAGTACTCGGGTGTCTAATGAAAAACTGTTTTTT	CASSTRVSNEKLFF
TRBV4-2	-	TRBJ2-3	-	TGTGCCAGCAGCCATCAGCGGGTGGGGACAGATACGCAGTATTTT	CASSHQRVGTDTQYF
TRBV6-1	TRBD2	TRBJ2-7	-	TGTGCCACGGGACTAGCGGGACTCTACGAGCAGTACTTC	CATGLAGLYEQYF
TRBV5-1	TRBD1	TRBJ1-2	once	TGCGCCAGCAGGGTCGGGACAGGGGAAGGCTACACCTTC	CASRVGTGEGYTF
TRBV6-1	-	TRBJ1-1	-	TGTGCCAGCAGGCCTCTTCGGGGGAGGAACACTGAAGCTTTCTTT	CASRPLRGRNTEAFF
TRBV19	-	TRBJ1-4	few	TGTGCCAGTAGTATGTTAGGGGGGGACACAACTAATGAAAAACTGTTTTTT	CASSMLGGDTTNEKLFF
TRBV7-2	TRBD2	TRBJ2-1	-	TGTGCCAGCAGCGCACAGACTAGCGGACCTTTCAATGAGCAGTTCTTC	CASSAQTSGPFNEQFF
TRBV5-4	TRBD2	TRBJ2-7	few	TGTGCCAGCAGCTTCGGGACTAGGGATGAAGAGCAGTACTTC	CASSFGTRDEEQYF
TRBV2	TRBD1	TRBJ1-1	few	TGTGCCAGCAACGACAGGGGTTACCAAGCTTTCTTT	CASNDRGYQAFF
TRBV4-2	TRBD1	TRBJ2-7	-	TGTGCCAGCGCTCAGGGGGCAAGTTTCGGCTACGAGCAGTACTTC	CASAQGASFGYEQYF
TRBV5-6	TRBD1	TRBJ2-2	-	TGTGCCAGCAGCTTCCGGGACAGGGTATCCACCGGGGAGCTGTTTTTT	CASSFRDRVSTGELFF
TRBV6-5	TRBD1	TRBJ2-7	-	TGTGCCAGCAGTTGGGACAGGGTAACAGAGCAGTACTTC	CASSWDRVTEQYF
TRBV6-1	TRBD1	TRBJ1-4	once	TGTGCCAGCAGTGAGGACAGGGGGCGATGGGAAATGGAAAAACTGTTTTTT	CASSEDRGRWEMEKLFF
TRBV7-7	TRBD1	TRBJ1-4	-	TGTGCTAGCAGCGCCGGACAGGGCCGAACTAATGAAAAACTGTTTTTT	CASSAGQGRTNEKLFF